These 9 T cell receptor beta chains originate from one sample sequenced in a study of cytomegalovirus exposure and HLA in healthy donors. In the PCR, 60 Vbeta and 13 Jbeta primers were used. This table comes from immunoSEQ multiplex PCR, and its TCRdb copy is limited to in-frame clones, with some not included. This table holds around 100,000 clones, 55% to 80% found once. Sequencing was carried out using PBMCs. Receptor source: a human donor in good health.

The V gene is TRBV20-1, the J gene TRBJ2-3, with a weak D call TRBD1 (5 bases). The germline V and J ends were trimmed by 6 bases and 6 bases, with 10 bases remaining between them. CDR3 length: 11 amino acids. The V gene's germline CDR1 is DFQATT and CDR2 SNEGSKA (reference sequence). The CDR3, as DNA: TGCAGTGCCCAAGGGGTGGATACGCAGTATTTT. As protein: CSAQGVDTQYF.

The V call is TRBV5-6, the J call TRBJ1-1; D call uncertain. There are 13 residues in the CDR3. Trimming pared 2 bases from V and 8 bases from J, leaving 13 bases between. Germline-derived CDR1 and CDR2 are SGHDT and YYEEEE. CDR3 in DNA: TGTGCCAGCAGCTTCGGTCCGGGTAGCGAAGCTTTCTTT. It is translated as CASSFGPGSEAFF.

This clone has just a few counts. CDR3: CASSFIAGTGNEQFF. The CDR3, as DNA: TGCGCCAGCAGCTTCATAGCGGGAACGGGGAATGAGCAGTTCTTC. The V gene is TRBV5-1, the J gene TRBJ2-1; 8 bases are a match to TRBD2. Trimming cost V 2 bases and J 7 bases; bases outside gene matches: 8. CDR1 is SGHRS and CDR2 is YFSETQ in the germline V gene. This CDR3 contains 15 residues.

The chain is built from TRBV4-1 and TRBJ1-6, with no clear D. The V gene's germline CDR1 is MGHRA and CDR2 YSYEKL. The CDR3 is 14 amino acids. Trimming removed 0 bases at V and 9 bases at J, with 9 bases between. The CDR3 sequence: CASSQDPSGSPLHF. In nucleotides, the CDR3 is TGCGCCAGCAGCCAAGATCCATCCGGTTCACCCCTCCACTTT.

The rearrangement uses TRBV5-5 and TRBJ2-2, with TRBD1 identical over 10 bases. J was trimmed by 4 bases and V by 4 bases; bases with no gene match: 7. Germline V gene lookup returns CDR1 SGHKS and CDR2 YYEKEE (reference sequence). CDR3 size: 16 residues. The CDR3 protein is CASSLTGGAGTGELFF. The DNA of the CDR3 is TGTGCCAGCAGCCTGACAGGGGGCGCGGGCACCGGGGAGCTGTTTTTT.

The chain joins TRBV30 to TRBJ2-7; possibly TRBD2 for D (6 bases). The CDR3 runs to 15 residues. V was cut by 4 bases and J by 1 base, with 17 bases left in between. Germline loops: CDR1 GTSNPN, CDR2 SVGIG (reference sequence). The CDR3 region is CAWNGGDSASYEQYF. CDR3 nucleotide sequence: TGTGCCTGGAACGGGGGAGACTCCGCTTCCTACGAGCAGTACTTC.

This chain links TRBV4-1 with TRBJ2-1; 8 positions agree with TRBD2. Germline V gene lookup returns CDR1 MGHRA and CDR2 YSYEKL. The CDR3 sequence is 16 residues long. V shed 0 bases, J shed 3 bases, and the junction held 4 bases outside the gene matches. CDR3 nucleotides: TGCGCCAGCAGCCAAGAGCGGGAGGTGCTCTACAATGAGCAGTTCTTC. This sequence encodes CASSQEREVLYNEQFF.

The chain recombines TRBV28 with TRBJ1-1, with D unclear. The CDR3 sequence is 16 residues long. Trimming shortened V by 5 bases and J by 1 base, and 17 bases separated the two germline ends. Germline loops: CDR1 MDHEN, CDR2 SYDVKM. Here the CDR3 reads CASSTAEGLGNTEAFF. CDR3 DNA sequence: TGTGCCAGCAGTACCGCCGAGGGTTTGGGGAACACTGAAGCTTTCTTT. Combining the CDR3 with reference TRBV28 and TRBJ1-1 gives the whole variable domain DVKVTQSSRYLVKRTGEKVFLECVQDMDHENMFWYRQDPGLGLRLIYFSYDVKMKEKGDIPEGYSVSREKKERFSLILESASTNQTSMYLCASSTAEGLGNTEAFFGQGTRLTVV.

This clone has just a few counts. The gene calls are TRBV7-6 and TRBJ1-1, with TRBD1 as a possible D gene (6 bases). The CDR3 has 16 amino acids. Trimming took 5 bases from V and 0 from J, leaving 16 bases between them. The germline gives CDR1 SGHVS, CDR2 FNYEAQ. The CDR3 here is CASSAKTGIMNTEAFF. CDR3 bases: TGTGCCAGCAGCGCCAAGACAGGTATCATGAACACTGAAGCTTTCTTT.